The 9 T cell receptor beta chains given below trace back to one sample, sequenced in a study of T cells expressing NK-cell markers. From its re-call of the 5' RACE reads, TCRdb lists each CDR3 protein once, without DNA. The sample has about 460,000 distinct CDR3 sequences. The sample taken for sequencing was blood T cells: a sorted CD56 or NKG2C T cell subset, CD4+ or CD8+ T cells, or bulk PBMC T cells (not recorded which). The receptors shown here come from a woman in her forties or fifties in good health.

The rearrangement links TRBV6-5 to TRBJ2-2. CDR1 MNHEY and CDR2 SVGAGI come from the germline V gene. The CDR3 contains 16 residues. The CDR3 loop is CASNPAVGFDTGELFF.

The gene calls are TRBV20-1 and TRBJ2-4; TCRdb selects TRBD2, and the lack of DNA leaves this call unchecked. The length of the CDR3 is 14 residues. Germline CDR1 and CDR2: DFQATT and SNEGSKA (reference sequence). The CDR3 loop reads CSAKFPFAGNIQYF.

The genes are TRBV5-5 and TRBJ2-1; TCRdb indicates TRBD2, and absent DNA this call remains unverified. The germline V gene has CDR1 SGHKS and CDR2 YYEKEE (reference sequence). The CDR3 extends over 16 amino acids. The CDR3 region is CASSYTPGLAYNEQFF.

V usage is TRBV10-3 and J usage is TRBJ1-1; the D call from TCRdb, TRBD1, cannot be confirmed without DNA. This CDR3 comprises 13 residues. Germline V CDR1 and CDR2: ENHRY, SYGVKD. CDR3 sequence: CASGRGGGTEAFF.

The CDR3: CASSQVSGRGNTIYF. The chain is built from TRBV3-1 and TRBJ1-3. CDR1 and CDR2 from the germline V gene are LGHDT and YNNKEL (reference sequence). This CDR3 is built from 15 residues.

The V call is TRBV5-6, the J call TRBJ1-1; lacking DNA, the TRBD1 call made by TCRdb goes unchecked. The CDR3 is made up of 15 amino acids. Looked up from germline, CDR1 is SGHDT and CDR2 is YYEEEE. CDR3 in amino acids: CASRGSPGWGTEAFF.

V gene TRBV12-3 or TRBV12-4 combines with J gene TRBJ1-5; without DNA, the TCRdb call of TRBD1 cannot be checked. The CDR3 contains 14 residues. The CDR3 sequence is CASSPQVGGGHQHF.

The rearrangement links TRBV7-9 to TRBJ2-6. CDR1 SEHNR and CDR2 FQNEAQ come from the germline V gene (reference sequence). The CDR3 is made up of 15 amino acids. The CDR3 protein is CASSLEETGANVLTF.

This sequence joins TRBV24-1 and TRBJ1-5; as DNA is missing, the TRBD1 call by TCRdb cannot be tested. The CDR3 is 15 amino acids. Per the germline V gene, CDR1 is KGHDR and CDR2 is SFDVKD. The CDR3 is CATGPPGAQNQPQHF.